These 21 T cell receptor beta chains were all obtained from the same sample, sequenced in a study of beta chain features in type 1 diabetes (dated by TCRdb to 2016 to 2019). The library was made by the immunoSEQ multiplex PCR assay. The High Capacity cDNA Reverse Transcription Kit was used to reverse transcribe all of the isolated RNA, meaning that expressed TCRB transcripts were what got sequenced. The table comes from immuneACCESS by way of TCRdb, which keeps in-frame sequences with V and J called. Part of the clones is missing from these tables; in studies checked, under half for an unresolved V gene and the rest for unknown reasons. Across this sample there are about 220,000 clones, with 11% seen only once. Approximately 1.5% of the sample comes from the top ten. Sequenced: central memory CD4+ T cells from blood. These receptors all stem from a man younger than 30 in good health.

This clone was observed a handful of times. Other DNA sequences in the same sample also yield this CDR3. The V gene is TRBV7-9, the J gene TRBJ2-1; D is unresolved. The CDR3 loop spans 11 amino acids. V was cut by 5 bases and J by 5 bases, with 4 bases left in between. Per germline, CDR1 SEHNR and CDR2 FQNEAQ (reference sequence). CDR3 amino acids: CASSLDNEQFF. DNA of the CDR3: TGTGCCAGCAGCCTCGACAATGAGCAGTTCTTC. Full variable domain (remainder filled in from reference TRBV7-9 and TRBJ2-1): DTGVSQNPRHKITKRGQNVTFRCDPISEHNRLYWYRQTLGQGPEFLTYFQNEAQLEKSRLLSDRFSAERPKGSFSTLEIQRTEQGDSAMYLCASSLDNEQFFGPGTRLTVL.

The V gene is TRBV28, the J gene TRBJ1-5, with a weak D call TRBD1 (5 bases). Trimming pared 6 bases from V and 6 bases from J, leaving 18 bases between. There are 15 residues in the CDR3. Germline V CDR1 and CDR2: MDHEN, SYDVKM. CDR3 protein: CASRRPQGAVQPQHF. CDR3 DNA sequence: TGTGCCAGCAGACGTCCGCAGGGTGCGGTTCAGCCCCAGCATTTT.

This clone has only a few counts. The genes are TRBV28 and TRBJ1-1; D is ambiguous. V was clipped by 3 bases and J by 4 bases, with 3 bases between them. The germline V gene has CDR1 MDHEN and CDR2 SYDVKM. The CDR3 consists of 11 residues. The CDR3 region is CASSFVTEAFF. In DNA form, the CDR3 reads TGTGCCAGCAGTTTCGTCACTGAAGCTTTCTTT.

The chain uses TRBV15 and TRBJ1-1, with D tentatively TRBD1 (5 bases). CDR1 LNHNV and CDR2 YYDKDF come from the germline V gene (reference sequence). This CDR3 has 12 residues. The V and J ends lost 8 bases and 1 base respectively, with 8 bases between them. The CDR3 loop is CATGDGNTEAFF. The DNA of the CDR3 is TGTGCCACCGGGGACGGGAACACTGAAGCTTTCTTT.

This chain uses TRBV7-6 with TRBJ2-2; possible D gene TRBD1, 6 bases. V was shortened by 1 base and J by 8 bases, with 14 bases between the two germline ends. The CDR3 totals 15 residues. The germline V gene encodes CDR1 SGHVS and CDR2 FNYEAQ. This CDR3 is CASSLGYRAAGELFF. DNA for the CDR3: TGTGCCAGCAGCTTAGGGTACAGGGCAGCGGGGGAGCTGTTTTTT.

This clone came up many times. The chain employs TRBV30 and TRBJ2-5, with D perhaps matching TRBD1 (6 bases). The length of the CDR3 is 14 residues. V gave up 3 bases and J gave up 5 bases, with 16 bases separating them. Germline CDR1 and CDR2: GTSNPN and SVGIG (reference sequence). CDR3 sequence: CAWRYLGGRETQYF. Here the CDR3 DNA reads TGTGCCTGGAGATACCTAGGGGGAAGGGAGACCCAGTACTTC.

This clone showed up many times. The rearrangement uses TRBV9 and TRBJ2-4; possible D gene TRBD2, 5 bases. V was pared by 0 bases and J by 9 bases, with 10 bases between. This CDR3 has 13 residues. Germline V lookup: CDR1 SGDLS, CDR2 YYNGEE. The CDR3 is CASSVELGSIQYF. In nucleotides, the CDR3 is TGTGCCAGCAGCGTAGAACTAGGGTCCATTCAGTACTTC.

This clone was counted between two and nine times. V and J are TRBV19 and TRBJ2-1; 8 bases fit TRBD1. In germline, CDR1 is LNHDA, CDR2 SQIVND (reference sequence). The CDR3 has 13 residues. Germline trimming cut 5 bases from V and 6 bases from J; bases unmatched to any gene: 3. The CDR3 bases are TGTGCCAGTAGTGGGACAGGCTCCAATGAGCAGTTCTTC. This codes for CASSGTGSNEQFF.

There are a few counts of this clone. The chain is built from TRBV10-3 and TRBJ2-3; D is uncertain. Trimming stripped 10 bases from V and 8 bases from J, with 13 bases between. From germline, CDR1 is ENHRY and CDR2 SYGVKD. The CDR3 consists of 11 residues. CDR3 sequence: CASSRVGTQYF. The CDR3 DNA follows: TGTGCCAGCAGCCGGGTCGGTACGCAGTATTTT.

CDR3 sequence reads: CASRPGGPFPDTQYF. CDR3 in DNA: TGTGCCAGTAGACCGGGAGGGCCATTCCCAGATACGCAGTATTTT. The V gene is TRBV6-5, the J gene TRBJ2-3; TRBD2 agrees at 8 bases. In germline, CDR1 is MNHEY, CDR2 SVGAGI. Trimming cost V 9 bases and J 4 bases; bases outside gene matches: 12. The CDR3 contains 15 residues.

The V call is TRBV30, the J call TRBJ2-1, with D possibly matching TRBD2 (5 bases). Germline CDR1 is GTSNPN and CDR2 is SVGIG (reference sequence). The CDR3 runs 13 residues. Trimming took off 5 bases at V and 0 bases at J, with 8 bases between the two ends. CDR3 in amino acids: CAWDTSSYNEQFF. The CDR3 DNA reads TGTGCCTGGGACACTAGCTCCTACAATGAGCAGTTCTTC.

This sequence joins TRBV5-1 and TRBJ2-1, with 8 positions matching TRBD1. Looked up from germline, CDR1 is SGHRS and CDR2 is YFSETQ. The CDR3 has 16 residues. V lost 4 bases and J lost 6; bases outside the gene matches: 12. This chain's CDR3 is CASSTGTGSPFNEQFF. CDR3 in DNA: TGCGCCAGCAGCACCGGGACAGGCTCCCCCTTCAATGAGCAGTTCTTC.

This clone appeared a few times. The chain recombines TRBV9 with TRBJ2-7; 13 positions agree with TRBD2. This CDR3 region has 14 residues. The trim removed 4 bases at V and 6 bases at J, leaving 4 bases unmatched. CDR1 and CDR2 (germline): SGDLS, YYNGEE. Written as DNA, the CDR3 is TGTGCCAGCAGCCCTCGGACTAGCGGGGGCGAGCAGTACTTC. Amino acid sequence: CASSPRTSGGEQYF.

The chain uses TRBV10-3 and TRBJ2-1, with D perhaps TRBD1 (7 bases). V was shortened by 0 bases and J by 3 bases, with 15 bases between the two germline ends. Germline CDR1 is ENHRY and CDR2 is SYGVKD. The CDR3 is 17 amino acids. CDR3 bases: TGTGCCATCAGTGAGTCAGGAGGGGGCGCGGGCTACAATGAGCAGTTCTTC. Translation gives CAISESGGGAGYNEQFF.

V is TRBV23-1 and J is TRBJ1-5; perhaps TRBD1 as D (6 bases). TRBV23-1 has ORF status, its function being uncertain. Trimming removed 4 bases at V and 0 bases at J, with 10 bases between. The CDR3 is 15 residues long. The CDR3 sequence is CASSLRQDSNQPQHF. The CDR3 coding sequence is TGCGCCAGCAGTCTCAGACAGGATAGCAATCAGCCCCAGCATTTT.

The chain employs TRBV5-5 and TRBJ2-7, with D possibly matching TRBD1 (6 bases). Germline V lookup: CDR1 SGHKS, CDR2 YYEKEE (reference sequence). The V end was cut by 0 bases, the J end by 3 bases, with 13 bases between. The CDR3 contains 15 residues. In DNA form, the CDR3 reads TGTGCCAGCAGCTTGGCGTCAGGGGCTAACTACGAGCAGTACTTC. This translates into CASSLASGANYEQYF.

This chain joins TRBV5-6 and TRBJ2-4; D perhaps matches TRBD2 (7 bases). The CDR3 length is 14 residues. Germline loops: CDR1 SGHDT, CDR2 YYEEEE. The V end was cut by 4 bases, the J end by 8 bases, with 16 bases between. This CDR3 is CASSTPGGAYIQYF. The CDR3 bases are TGTGCCAGCAGCACCCCGGGGGGCGCGTACATTCAGTACTTC.

This clone has only a few counts. This chain joins TRBV23-1 and TRBJ1-5; TRBD1 matches at 7 bases. TRBV23-1 falls under the ORF class, with uncertain function. The CDR3 is made up of 17 amino acids. Trimming took 0 bases from V and 3 from J; bases not matched to a gene: 8. For the CDR3, the DNA is TGCGCCAGCAGTCAATCGGGGCAGGGGGTCTTCAATCAGCCCCAGCATTTT. Translating it yields CASSQSGQGVFNQPQHF.

This clone showed up just a few times. V and J are TRBV30 and TRBJ2-7, with TRBD2 identical over 11 bases. Germline CDR1 reads GTSNPN; CDR2 reads SVGIG (reference sequence). This CDR3 is built from 15 residues. V lost 2 bases to trimming and J lost 2 bases; unmatched junction nucleotides: 5. Here the CDR3 reads CAWSRGLAGTYEQYF. The CDR3 coding sequence is TGTGCCTGGAGTCGCGGACTAGCGGGCACCTACGAGCAGTACTTC.

This chain links TRBV5-4 with TRBJ2-3; 12 bases line up with TRBD2. V gave up 2 bases and J gave up 5 bases; unmatched junction bases: 3. The CDR3 spans 15 residues. CDR1 SGHNT and CDR2 YYREEE come from the germline V gene (reference sequence). The CDR3, as DNA: TGTGCCAGCAGCTTACGACTAGCGGGAGTAGATACGCAGTATTTT. Protein sequence: CASSLRLAGVDTQYF.

This clone came up a few times. The chain carries TRBV28 and TRBJ1-2; no reliable D call. The germline CDR1 and CDR2 sequences are MDHEN and SYDVKM. Trimming cost V 6 bases and J 3 bases, with 11 bases left between them. CDR3 length equals 13 residues. The CDR3 nucleotides read TGTGCCAGCAGCCTGATTCGACACTATGGCTACACCTTC. Protein product: CASSLIRHYGYTF.